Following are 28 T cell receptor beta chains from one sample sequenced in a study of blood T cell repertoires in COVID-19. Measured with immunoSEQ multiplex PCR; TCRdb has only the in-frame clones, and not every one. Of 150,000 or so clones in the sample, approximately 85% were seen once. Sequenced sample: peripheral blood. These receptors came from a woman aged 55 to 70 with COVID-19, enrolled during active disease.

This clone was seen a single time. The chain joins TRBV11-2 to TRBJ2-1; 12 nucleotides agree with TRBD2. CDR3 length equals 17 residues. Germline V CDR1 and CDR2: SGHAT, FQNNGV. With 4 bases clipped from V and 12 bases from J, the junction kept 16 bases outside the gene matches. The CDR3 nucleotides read TGTGCCAGCAGCTGGACTAGCGGGAAAGTGGGAAAGGTCGGGCAGTTCTTC. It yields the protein CASSWTSGKVGKVGQFF.

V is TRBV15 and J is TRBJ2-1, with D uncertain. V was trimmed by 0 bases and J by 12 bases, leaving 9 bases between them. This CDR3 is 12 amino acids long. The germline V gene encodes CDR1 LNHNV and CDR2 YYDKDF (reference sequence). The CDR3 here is CATSREARRQFF. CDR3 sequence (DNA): TGTGCCACCAGCAGAGAAGCACGGAGGCAGTTCTTC.

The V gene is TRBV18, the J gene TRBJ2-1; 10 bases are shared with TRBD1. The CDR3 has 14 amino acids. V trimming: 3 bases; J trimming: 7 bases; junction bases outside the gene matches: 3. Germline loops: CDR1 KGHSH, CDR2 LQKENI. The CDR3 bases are TGTGCCAGCTCACCGGGACAGGGGATAAATGAGCAGTTCTTC. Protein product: CASSPGQGINEQFF.

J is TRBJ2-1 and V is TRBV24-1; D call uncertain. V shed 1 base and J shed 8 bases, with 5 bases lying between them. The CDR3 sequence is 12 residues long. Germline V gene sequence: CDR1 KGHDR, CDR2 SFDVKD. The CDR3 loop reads CATSDFLHEQFF. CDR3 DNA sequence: TGTGCCACCAGTGATTTCCTCCATGAGCAGTTCTTC.

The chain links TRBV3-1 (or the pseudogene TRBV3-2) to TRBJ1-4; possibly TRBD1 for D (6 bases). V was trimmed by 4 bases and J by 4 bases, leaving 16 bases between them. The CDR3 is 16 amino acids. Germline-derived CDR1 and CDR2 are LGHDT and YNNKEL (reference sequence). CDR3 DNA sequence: TGTGCCAGCAGCCGACGCTATGGACAGATTAATGAAAAACTGTTTTTT. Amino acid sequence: CASSRRYGQINEKLFF.

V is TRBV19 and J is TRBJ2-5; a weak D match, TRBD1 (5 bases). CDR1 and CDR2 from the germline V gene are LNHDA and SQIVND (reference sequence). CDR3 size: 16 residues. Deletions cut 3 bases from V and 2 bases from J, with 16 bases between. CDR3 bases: TGTGCCAGTAGTATCGCGGCAGGGCCAGGGCAAGAGACCCAGTACTTC. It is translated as CASSIAAGPGQETQYF.

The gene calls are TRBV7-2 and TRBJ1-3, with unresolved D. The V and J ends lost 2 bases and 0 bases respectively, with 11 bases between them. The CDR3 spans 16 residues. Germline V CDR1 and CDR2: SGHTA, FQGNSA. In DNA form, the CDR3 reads TGTGCCAGCAGCTTAAATCGGCCGGGCTCTGGAAACACCATATATTTT. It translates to CASSLNRPGSGNTIYF.

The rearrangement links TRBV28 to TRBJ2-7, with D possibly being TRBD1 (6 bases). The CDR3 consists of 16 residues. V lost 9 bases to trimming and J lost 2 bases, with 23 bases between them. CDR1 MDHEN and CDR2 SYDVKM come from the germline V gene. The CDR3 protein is CASRAERTATTYEQYV. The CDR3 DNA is TGTGCCAGTCGAGCGGAGAGGACAGCCACAACCTACGAGCAGTACGTC.

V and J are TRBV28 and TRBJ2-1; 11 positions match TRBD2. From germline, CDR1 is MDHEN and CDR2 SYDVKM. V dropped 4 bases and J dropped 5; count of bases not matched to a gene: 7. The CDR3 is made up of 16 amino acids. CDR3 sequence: CASSSKGLAADNEQFF. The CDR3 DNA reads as TGTGCCAGCAGTTCTAAGGGACTAGCGGCCGACAATGAGCAGTTCTTC.

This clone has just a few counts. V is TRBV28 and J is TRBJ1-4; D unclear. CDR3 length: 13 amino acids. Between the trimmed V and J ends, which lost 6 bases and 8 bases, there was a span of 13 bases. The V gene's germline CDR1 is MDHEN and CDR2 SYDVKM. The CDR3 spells CASRRLIREKLFF. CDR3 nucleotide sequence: TGTGCCAGCAGGCGGCTCATAAGGGAAAAACTGTTTTTT.

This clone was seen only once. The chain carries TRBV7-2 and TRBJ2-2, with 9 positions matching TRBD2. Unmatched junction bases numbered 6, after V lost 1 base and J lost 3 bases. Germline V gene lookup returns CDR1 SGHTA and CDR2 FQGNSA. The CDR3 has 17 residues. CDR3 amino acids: CASSLVPAGGHTGELFF. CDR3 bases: TGTGCCAGCAGCTTAGTCCCAGCGGGAGGCCACACCGGGGAGCTGTTTTTT.

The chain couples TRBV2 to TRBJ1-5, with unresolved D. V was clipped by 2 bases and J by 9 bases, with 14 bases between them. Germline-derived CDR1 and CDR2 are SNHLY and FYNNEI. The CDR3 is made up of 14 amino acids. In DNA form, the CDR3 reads TGTGCCAGCAGTGAACTCCCCGAGAATTTGCCCCAGCATTTT. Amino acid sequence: CASSELPENLPQHF.

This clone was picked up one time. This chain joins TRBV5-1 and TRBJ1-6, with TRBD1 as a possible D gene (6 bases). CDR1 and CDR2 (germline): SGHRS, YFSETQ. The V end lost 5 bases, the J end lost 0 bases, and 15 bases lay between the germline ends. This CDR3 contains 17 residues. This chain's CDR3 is CASRPTGIVSYNSPLHF. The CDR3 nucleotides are TGCGCCAGCAGGCCCACAGGGATTGTCTCCTATAATTCACCCCTCCACTTT.

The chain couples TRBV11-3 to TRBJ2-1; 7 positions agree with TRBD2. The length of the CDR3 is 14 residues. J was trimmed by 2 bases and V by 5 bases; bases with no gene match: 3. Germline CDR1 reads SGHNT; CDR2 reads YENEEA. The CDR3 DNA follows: TGTGCCAGCAGCCCAGGACTAGCCTACAATGAGCAGTTCTTC. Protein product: CASSPGLAYNEQFF.

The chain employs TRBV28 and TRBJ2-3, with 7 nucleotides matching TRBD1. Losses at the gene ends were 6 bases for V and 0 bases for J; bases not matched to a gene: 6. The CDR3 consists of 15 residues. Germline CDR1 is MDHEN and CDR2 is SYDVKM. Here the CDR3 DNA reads TGTGCCAGCAGAAGGACAGGCGCTAGCACAGATACGCAGTATTTT. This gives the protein CASRRTGASTDTQYF.

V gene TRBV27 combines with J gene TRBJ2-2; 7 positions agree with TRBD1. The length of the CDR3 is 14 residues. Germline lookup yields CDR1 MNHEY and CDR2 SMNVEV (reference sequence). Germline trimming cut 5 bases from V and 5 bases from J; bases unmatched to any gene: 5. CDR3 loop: CASSLRQGTGELFF. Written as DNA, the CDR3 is TGTGCCAGCAGTCTCAGACAGGGTACCGGGGAGCTGTTTTTT.

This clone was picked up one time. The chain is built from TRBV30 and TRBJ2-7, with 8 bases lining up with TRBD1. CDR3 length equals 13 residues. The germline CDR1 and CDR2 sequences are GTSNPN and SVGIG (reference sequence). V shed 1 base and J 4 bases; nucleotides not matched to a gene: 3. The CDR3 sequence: CAWSGTGQYEQYF. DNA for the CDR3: TGTGCCTGGAGTGGGACAGGGCAGTACGAGCAGTACTTC.

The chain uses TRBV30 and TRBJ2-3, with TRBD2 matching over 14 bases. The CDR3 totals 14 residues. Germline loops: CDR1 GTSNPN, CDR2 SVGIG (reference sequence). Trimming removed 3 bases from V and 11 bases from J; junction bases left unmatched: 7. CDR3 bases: TGTGCCTGGAGGGTTGGGACTAGCGGGAGTATGCAGTATTTT. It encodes CAWRVGTSGSMQYF.

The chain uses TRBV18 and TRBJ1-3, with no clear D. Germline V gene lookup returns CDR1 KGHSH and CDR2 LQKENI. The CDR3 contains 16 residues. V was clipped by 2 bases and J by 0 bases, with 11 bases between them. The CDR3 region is CASSPNQRSSGNTIYF. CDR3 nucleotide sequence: TGTGCCAGCTCACCAAACCAACGTAGCTCTGGAAACACCATATATTTT.

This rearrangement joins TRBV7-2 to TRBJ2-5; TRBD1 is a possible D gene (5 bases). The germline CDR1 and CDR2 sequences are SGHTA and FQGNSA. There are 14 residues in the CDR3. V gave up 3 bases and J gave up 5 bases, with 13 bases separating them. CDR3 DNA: TGTGCCAGCAGCTTTATAAGGGGTGGGGAGACCCAGTACTTC. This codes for CASSFIRGGETQYF.

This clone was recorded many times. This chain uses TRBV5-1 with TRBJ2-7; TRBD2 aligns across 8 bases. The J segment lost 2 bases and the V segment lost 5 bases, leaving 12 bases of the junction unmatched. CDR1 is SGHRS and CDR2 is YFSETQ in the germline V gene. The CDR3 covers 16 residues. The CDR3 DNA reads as TGCGCCAGCAGGCGGTGGCTTAGCGGGGCGGCCTACGAGCAGTACTTC. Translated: CASRRWLSGAAYEQYF. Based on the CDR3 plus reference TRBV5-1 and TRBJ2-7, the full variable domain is KAGVTQTPRYLIKTRGQQVTLSCSPISGHRSVSWYQQTPGQGLQFLFEYFSETQRNKGNFPGRFSGRQFSNSRSEMNVSTLELGDSALYLCASRRWLSGAAYEQYFGPGTRLTVT.

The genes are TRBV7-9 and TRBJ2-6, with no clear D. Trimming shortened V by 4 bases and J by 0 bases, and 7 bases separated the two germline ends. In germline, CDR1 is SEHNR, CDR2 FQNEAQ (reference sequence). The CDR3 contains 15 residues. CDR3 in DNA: TGTGCCAGCAGCTCTAGTAACTCTGGGGCCAACGTCCTGACTTTC. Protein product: CASSSSNSGANVLTF. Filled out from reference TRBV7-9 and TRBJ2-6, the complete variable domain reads DTGVSQNPRHKITKRGQNVTFRCDPISEHNRLYWYRQTLGQGPEFLTYFQNEAQLEKSRLLSDRFSAERPKGSFSTLEIQRTEQGDSAMYLCASSSSNSGANVLTFGAGSRLTVL.

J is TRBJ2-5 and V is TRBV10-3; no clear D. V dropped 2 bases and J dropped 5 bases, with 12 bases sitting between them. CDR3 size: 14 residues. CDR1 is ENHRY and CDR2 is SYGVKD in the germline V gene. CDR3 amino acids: CAISEIESAETQYF. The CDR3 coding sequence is TGTGCCATCAGTGAGATTGAGAGCGCGGAGACCCAGTACTTC.

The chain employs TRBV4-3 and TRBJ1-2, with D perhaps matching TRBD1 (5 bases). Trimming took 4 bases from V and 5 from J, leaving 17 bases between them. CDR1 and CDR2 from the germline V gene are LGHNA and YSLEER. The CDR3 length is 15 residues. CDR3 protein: CASSLEVGGDYGYTF. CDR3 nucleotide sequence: TGCGCCAGCAGCCTAGAGGTGGGAGGGGATTATGGCTACACCTTC.

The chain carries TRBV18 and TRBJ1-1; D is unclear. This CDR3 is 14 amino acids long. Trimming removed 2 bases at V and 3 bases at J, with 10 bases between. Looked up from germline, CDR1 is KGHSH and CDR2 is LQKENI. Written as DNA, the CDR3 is TGTGCCAGCTCACCAGCAGCCAGGCACACTGAAGCTTTCTTT. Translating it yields CASSPAARHTEAFF.

The CDR3 coding sequence is TGTGCCAGTAGTATTTACGAGAGCACCGGGGAGCTGTTTTTT. It encodes CASSIYESTGELFF. This chain connects TRBV19 to TRBJ2-2; no firm D call. Germline values: CDR1 LNHDA, CDR2 SQIVND (reference sequence). The V end was cut by 3 bases, the J end by 4 bases, with 9 bases between. The CDR3 is made up of 14 amino acids.

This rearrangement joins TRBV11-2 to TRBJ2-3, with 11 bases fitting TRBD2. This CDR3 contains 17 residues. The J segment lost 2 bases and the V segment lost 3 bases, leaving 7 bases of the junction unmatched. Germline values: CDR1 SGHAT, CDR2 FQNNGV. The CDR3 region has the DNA TGTGCCAGCAGCTTCCCGGGACTAGCGGCCGTCACAGATACGCAGTATTTT. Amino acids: CASSFPGLAAVTDTQYF.

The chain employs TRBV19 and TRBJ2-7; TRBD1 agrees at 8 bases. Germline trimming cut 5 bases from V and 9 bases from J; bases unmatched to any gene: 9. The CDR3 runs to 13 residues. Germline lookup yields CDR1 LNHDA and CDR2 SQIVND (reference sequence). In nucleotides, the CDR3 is TGTGCCAGTAGTGCCCAAGACAGGGGCGGGCAGTACTTC. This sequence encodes CASSAQDRGGQYF.